The 28 T cell receptor beta chains below all came from one sample that was sequenced in a study of T cells expressing NK-cell markers (dated by TCRdb to the early 2020s). The method was 5' RACE. Sequenced on an Illumina HiSeq 2000. Following TCRdb reprocessing, every CDR3 protein sequence forms one entry, and DNA is not provided. The table of this sample itemizes a few hundred thousand distinct CDR3 sequences. Roughly 5.2% of the sample is held by the ten biggest clonotypes. Sequenced material: blood T cells: a sorted CD56 or NKG2C T cell subset, CD4+ or CD8+ T cells, or bulk PBMC T cells (not recorded which). The receptors come from a man aged 18 to 69 in good health.

CDR3 sequence: CASGLWRAPSGANVLTF. The genes are TRBV12-5 and TRBJ2-6; TCRdb outputs TRBD2, but without DNA this stays unchecked. This CDR3 is built from 17 residues. The germline V gene encodes CDR1 LGHNT and CDR2 FRNRAP. The whole variable domain, filled in from reference TRBV12-5 and TRBJ2-6, reads DARVTQTPRHKVTEMGQEVTMRCQPILGHNTVFWYRQTMMQGLELLAYFRNRAPLDDSGMPKDRFSAEMPDATLATLKIQPSEPRDSAVYFCASGLWRAPSGANVLTFGAGSRLTVL.

The chain recombines TRBV29-1 with TRBJ1-1. There are 13 residues in the CDR3. CDR1 and CDR2 from the germline V gene are SQVTM and ANQGSEA. CDR3 in amino acids: CSVEVGPWTEAFF.

This rearrangement joins TRBV7-2 to TRBJ1-4; TCRdb calls TRBD1, which cannot be checked without DNA. The germline gives CDR1 SGHTA, CDR2 FQGNSA. The CDR3 is 13 amino acids. The CDR3 sequence is CASSIDGTTKLFF.

V gene TRBV28 combines with J gene TRBJ2-2; TCRdb calls TRBD2, which cannot be checked without DNA. The CDR3 runs 16 residues. CDR1 MDHEN and CDR2 SYDVKM come from the germline V gene. The chain's CDR3 is CASSPPTGPNTGELFF.

The chain links TRBV12-3 or TRBV12-4 to TRBJ2-1; with no DNA, the TCRdb D assignment of TRBD1 cannot be verified. The CDR3 is 20 residues long. The CDR3 here is CASSPQLGTGFGVGHNEQFF.

V is TRBV9 and J is TRBJ1-6; TCRdb picks TRBD1, but there is no DNA to check that call. CDR3 size: 16 residues. Germline V lookup: CDR1 SGDLS, CDR2 YYNGEE. The CDR3: CASSVGPPEGDSPLHF.

CDR3: CATSDPFNNEQFF. J is TRBJ2-1 and V is TRBV24-1. Looked up from germline, CDR1 is KGHDR and CDR2 is SFDVKD. The CDR3 is made up of 13 amino acids.

The chain uses TRBV6-1 and TRBJ2-7; TCRdb returns TRBD1, unconfirmable since there is no DNA. This CDR3 comprises 16 residues. CDR1 is MNHNS, CDR2 SASEGT, per germline. The CDR3 loop reads CASSVTGQAVSYEQYF.

The gene calls are TRBV5-1 and TRBJ2-3; TCRdb returns TRBD1, unconfirmable since there is no DNA. CDR1 SGHRS and CDR2 YFSETQ come from the germline V gene. The CDR3 totals 16 residues. CDR3 sequence: CASRGRDRGRTDTQYF.

The chain has TRBV19 and TRBJ1-5; TCRdb gives TRBD1 as the D gene, but with no DNA this cannot be confirmed. The V gene's germline CDR1 is LNHDA and CDR2 SQIVND (reference sequence). The CDR3 covers 15 residues. The CDR3 loop is CASSIPGQRNQPQHF.

V is TRBV6-5 and J is TRBJ2-1; checking the TCRdb D call of TRBD2 is not possible without DNA. Germline values: CDR1 MNHEY, CDR2 SVGAGI. CDR3 length: 16 residues. CDR3 sequence reads: CASSSQGRGAINEQFF.

CDR3 protein: CASSLAPGPGWGNEQFF. The J gene is TRBJ2-1, the V gene TRBV11-2; the D call of TRBD1 rests on TCRdb alone, since no DNA is present to check it. Germline V lookup: CDR1 SGHAT, CDR2 FQNNGV. The CDR3 totals 17 residues.

This chain connects TRBV29-1 to TRBJ1-5; the TCRdb D gene call, TRBD1, has no DNA to confirm it. The CDR3 sequence is 14 residues long. From germline, CDR1 is SQVTM and CDR2 ANQGSEA. This CDR3 reads CSVELGTGNQPQHF. The whole variable domain, filled in from reference TRBV29-1 and TRBJ1-5, reads SAVISQKPSRDICQRGTSLTIQCQVDSQVTMMFWYRQQPGQSLTLIATANQGSEATYESGFVIDKFPISRPNLTFSTLTVSNMSPEDSSIYLCSVELGTGNQPQHFGDGTRLSIL.

The chain carries TRBV12-3 or TRBV12-4 and TRBJ1-1; TCRdb names TRBD1, which stays unverified in the absence of DNA. The CDR3 covers 13 residues. CDR3 protein: CASIDRGISEAFF.

This sequence joins TRBV5-4 and TRBJ2-7; with no DNA, the TCRdb D assignment of TRBD1 cannot be verified. CDR1 and CDR2 from the germline V gene are SGHNT and YYREEE (reference sequence). The CDR3 extends over 14 amino acids. CDR3 region: CASSRGQARSEQYF.

The CDR3: CSATQFGNEKLFF. This chain uses TRBV20-1 with TRBJ1-4. This CDR3 is 13 amino acids long. Per the germline V gene, CDR1 is DFQATT and CDR2 is SNEGSKA (reference sequence).

This rearrangement joins TRBV12-5 to TRBJ1-5; no DNA is available, so the TRBD1 call from TCRdb remains unchecked. This CDR3 is built from 17 residues. In germline, CDR1 is LGHNT, CDR2 FRNRAP. CDR3 sequence: CASGLAPYQSRGQPQHF. Complete variable domain (other parts from reference TRBV12-5 and TRBJ1-5): DARVTQTPRHKVTEMGQEVTMRCQPILGHNTVFWYRQTMMQGLELLAYFRNRAPLDDSGMPKDRFSAEMPDATLATLKIQPSEPRDSAVYFCASGLAPYQSRGQPQHFGDGTRLSIL.

This CDR3 reads CASSLNHGAGTQYF. J is TRBJ2-3 and V is TRBV12-3 or TRBV12-4; TCRdb names TRBD1, which stays unverified in the absence of DNA. The CDR3 extends over 14 amino acids.

The chain joins TRBV19 to TRBJ2-5; no DNA is available, so the TRBD2 call from TCRdb remains unchecked. This CDR3 spans 15 amino acids. Germline CDR1 is LNHDA and CDR2 is SQIVND (reference sequence). This CDR3 is CASSMSAGGLETQYF. Together with reference TRBV19 and TRBJ2-5, the CDR3 gives the full variable domain: DGGITQSPKYLFRKEGQNVTLSCEQNLNHDAMYWYRQDPGQGLRLIYYSQIVNDFQKGDIAEGYSVSREKKESFPLTVTSAQKNPTAFYLCASSMSAGGLETQYFGPGTRLLVL.

The rearrangement joins TRBV20-1 to TRBJ2-3; the D call from TCRdb, TRBD1, cannot be confirmed without DNA. CDR3 length equals 14 residues. In germline, CDR1 is DFQATT, CDR2 SNEGSKA (reference sequence). The CDR3 is CSAPTGPFTDTQYF.

The chain combines TRBV2 with TRBJ2-2; TCRdb returns TRBD1, unconfirmable since there is no DNA. The CDR3 covers 14 residues. Germline V lookup: CDR1 SNHLY, CDR2 FYNNEI. CDR3 residues: CASSAIQGTGELFF.

The chain carries TRBV12-3 or TRBV12-4 and TRBJ2-7; the TRBD2 assignment by TCRdb is unverifiable without DNA. The CDR3 sequence is 18 residues long. CDR3 region: CASSAPPGLAGGGYEQYF.

This sequence joins TRBV7-9 and TRBJ2-5; the D gene TCRdb calls, TRBD1, cannot be checked with no DNA. This CDR3 comprises 12 residues. Germline V gene sequence: CDR1 SEHNR, CDR2 FQNEAQ (reference sequence). The CDR3: CATGRGDETQYF. Based on the CDR3 plus reference TRBV7-9 and TRBJ2-5, the full variable domain is DTGVSQNPRHKITKRGQNVTFRCDPISEHNRLYWYRQTLGQGPEFLTYFQNEAQLEKSRLLSDRFSAERPKGSFSTLEIQRTEQGDSAMYLCATGRGDETQYFGPGTRLLVL.

The chain joins TRBV7-2 to TRBJ2-7; TCRdb outputs TRBD1, but without DNA this stays unchecked. The CDR3 loop spans 16 amino acids. CDR1 and CDR2 (germline): SGHTA, FQGNSA. The CDR3: CASSLATGPGADEQYF.

The V gene is TRBV6-1, the J gene TRBJ1-1; with no DNA, the TCRdb D assignment of TRBD1 cannot be verified. This CDR3 has 17 residues. From germline, CDR1 is MNHNS and CDR2 SASEGT. The CDR3 reads CASSPRGSASFNTEAFF.

V and J are TRBV7-2 and TRBJ1-6; TCRdb selects TRBD1, and the lack of DNA leaves this call unchecked. CDR3 size: 12 residues. CDR1 and CDR2 from the germline V gene are SGHTA and FQGNSA. The CDR3 is CASSPSGVPLHF.

The chain is built from TRBV28 and TRBJ2-7; TCRdb gives TRBD1 as the D gene, but with no DNA this cannot be confirmed. Germline V gene sequence: CDR1 MDHEN, CDR2 SYDVKM. The CDR3 loop spans 11 amino acids. The CDR3 loop is CASTLLGEQYF. Filled out from reference TRBV28 and TRBJ2-7, the complete variable domain reads DVKVTQSSRYLVKRTGEKVFLECVQDMDHENMFWYRQDPGLGLRLIYFSYDVKMKEKGDIPEGYSVSREKKERFSLILESASTNQTSMYLCASTLLGEQYFGPGTRLTVT.

The V gene is TRBV29-1, the J gene TRBJ2-7; the TRBD2 assignment by TCRdb is unverifiable without DNA. From germline, CDR1 is SQVTM and CDR2 ANQGSEA. The CDR3 extends over 13 amino acids. The CDR3 loop is CSGTSGMTYEQYF.